These T cell receptor beta chains were read from a single sample in a study of Tregs in tolerant kidney transplant recipients. Data came from immunoSEQ multiplex PCR; TCRdb stores just in-frame clones and leaves some out. The sample has roughly 250,000 clones, roughly 84% seen once. The sequenced material came from CD4+ T cells from blood. The receptor set was obtained from a human donor in good health. The CDR3 runs from the conserved cysteine through the conserved F or W. D genes are given only for firm matches. Size is omitted from some rows. Given values are once, few, many or a class for expanded clones.

V gene	J gene	clone size	D gene	CDR3 protein	CDR3 DNA
TRBV25-1	TRBJ2-5	.	.	CASSEAGGRETQYF	TGTGCCAGCAGTGAGGCAGGGGGGCGAGAGACCCAGTACTTC
TRBV5-6	TRBJ2-5	.	.	CASSLVSGRGTQYF	TGTGCCAGCAGCTTGGTGTCGGGTCGGGGGACCCAGTACTTC
TRBV29-1	TRBJ1-5	.	.	CSVTGGVSNQPQHF	TGCAGCGTGACGGGGGGAGTTAGCAATCAGCCCCAGCATTTT
TRBV9	TRBJ2-7	once	.	CASSSGAGAGEQYF	TGTGCCAGCAGCTCCGGGGCAGGGGCTGGGGAGCAGTACTTC
TRBV7-8	TRBJ2-7	few	TRBD2	CASSSGLAGVAYEQYF	TGTGCCAGCAGCTCCGGACTAGCGGGAGTAGCCTACGAGCAGTACTTC
TRBV5-4	TRBJ2-7	few	TRBD2	CASSRLAGAHEQYF	TGTGCCAGCAGCCGACTAGCGGGAGCCCACGAGCAGTACTTC
TRBV5-4	TRBJ2-7	once	.	CASSLATGNEQYF	TGTGCCAGCAGCTTGGCGACAGGCAACGAGCAGTACTTC
TRBV2	TRBJ1-2	.	.	CASTSGPGVYGYTF	TGTGCCAGCACCTCAGGGCCAGGGGTCTATGGCTACACCTTC
TRBV5-6	TRBJ2-7	.	.	CASSFLYEQYF	TGTGCCAGCAGCTTCCTATACGAGCAGTACTTC
TRBV18	TRBJ2-7	.	.	CASSPLDSSYEQYF	TGTGCCAGCTCACCTCTGGACAGCTCCTACGAGCAGTACTTC